A selection of T cell receptor beta chains follows, all from one sample in a study of blood T cell repertoires in COVID-19. The method was immunoSEQ multiplex PCR; TCRdb's version includes in-frame clones alone and lacks a portion of them. Of some 290,000 clones listed, roughly 90% are singletons. Sequencing was done on a sample of peripheral blood. The receptors come from a woman under 40 with COVID-19, enrolled during active disease. The CDR3 runs from the conserved cysteine through the conserved F or W. D genes are given only for firm matches. A row's size may be missing; if present it is once, few, many or a size class.

V gene	D gene	J gene	clone size	CDR3 DNA	CDR3 protein
TRBV6-5	TRBD1	TRBJ2-2	.	TGTGCCAGCAGTCGCAACAGGGGTGGGGAGCTGTTTTTT	CASSRNRGGELFF
TRBV28	.	TRBJ2-3	once	TGTGCCAGCAGTTTCAGGCGGAACGGGGCAGATACGCAGTATTTT	CASSFRRNGADTQYF
TRBV30	TRBD2	TRBJ2-1	.	TGTGCCTGGATGGGACTAGCGGAAACTAACTCCTACAATGAGCAGTTCTTC	CAWMGLAETNSYNEQFF
TRBV7-8	TRBD1	TRBJ2-7	.	TGTGCCAGCAGCTCGAGGGGCAGGGGGAGCTACGAGCAGTACTTC	CASSSRGRGSYEQYF
TRBV21-1	.	TRBJ2-3	once	TGTGCCACCCCGGGGAGGGGCGAAAACGCCGATGCTAGCACAGATACGCAGTATTTT	CATPGRGENADASTDTQYF
TRBV30	.	TRBJ2-5	.	TGTGCCTGGAGGGGTGGAGCGGAAGGGACCCAGTACTTC	CAWRGGAEGTQYF
TRBV4-2	.	TRBJ1-3	.	TGTGCCAGCAGCCAAGATCGGGACATTTCCTTCCGGGCGGGAAACACCATATATTTT	CASSQDRDISFRAGNTIYF
TRBV15	.	TRBJ2-4	.	TGTGCCACCAGCACGGAGCTAGCCAAAAACATTCAGTACTTC	CATSTELAKNIQYF
TRBV11-2	TRBD2	TRBJ2-7	once	TGTGCCAGCAGCTTAGAACCTAGCGGGATTTACGAGCAGTACTTC	CASSLEPSGIYEQYF
TRBV7-2	TRBD1	TRBJ1-2	few	TGTGCCAGCAGCTTCGACTCCGGGACAGGGTCTAACTATGGCTACACCTTC	CASSFDSGTGSNYGYTF
TRBV7-8	.	TRBJ1-5	.	TGTGCCAGCACCCCGGACGAGGGCCCCTCGCCCCAGCATTTT	CASTPDEGPSPQHF
TRBV30	TRBD1	TRBJ1-3	few	TGTGCCTGGAGTACCTCCGGGACAGGCTCTGGAAACACCATATATTTT	CAWSTSGTGSGNTIYF
TRBV4-1	.	TRBJ2-1	.	TGCGCCAGCAGGGCTGCGGGTCGAGCTCACAATGAGCAGTTCTTC	CASRAAGRAHNEQFF
TRBV29-1	.	TRBJ1-1	once	TGCAGCGCCGGGACTGAAGCTTTCTTT	CSAGTEAFF
TRBV28	TRBD1	TRBJ1-2	.	TGTGCCAGCAGTCTCGACAGGGTTGACTATGGCTACACCTTC	CASSLDRVDYGYTF
TRBV28	TRBD2	TRBJ2-7	.	TGTGCCAGCAGGGGCACTAGCGGGAGGTACCCCTACGAGCAGTACTTC	CASRGTSGRYPYEQYF